This T cell receptor beta chain was obtained from a study of blood T cell repertoires in COVID-19. Study summary: Acute and convalescent COVID-19 samples came from the United States, Italy and Spain. The cDNA or gDNA used as material had been derived from T cells, B-cell-depleted T cells, or PBMCs.

This clone was found many times. Some clones are missing from TCRdb's copy, which holds only in-frame ones; the method was immunoSEQ multiplex PCR. The data hold under 350,000 clones, with around 86% observed a single time. Researchers sorted participants into cohorts using their self-reported clinical history. Recovered status in Cohort 3 required two negative PCRs, clearance, or symptom resolution. This CDR3 contains 15 residues. V dropped 5 bases and J dropped 1; count of bases not matched to a gene: 5. Germline values: CDR1 MNHEY, CDR2 SMNVEV (reference sequence). The chain is built from TRBV27 and TRBJ1-5, with TRBD1 matching over 7 bases. The origin of this receptor is a woman between 18 and 29 years old who had recovered from COVID-19. The sample comprised PBMCs or T cells enriched from blood (not recorded which). As DNA, the CDR3 is TGTGCCAGCAGTCCTTCGGGACAGAGCAATCAGCCCCAGCATTTT. This codes for CASSPSGQSNQPQHF.